This is a list of T cell receptor beta chains from one sample in a study of control samples from healthy donors and cancer patients. Using immunoSEQ multiplex PCR, the repertoire was profiled, and TCRdb retains in-frame clones only, with some absent. Of 160,000 or so clones listed, roughly 94% are singletons. The sample taken for sequencing was blood. The receptors stem from a woman aged 35 to 49 in good health. Each CDR3 is given with its conserved first and last residue. A D gene is named only where the DNA matches it firmly. For some rows the clone size is stated as once, few or many, or as a class when expanded; others skip it.

J,V,size,D,DNA,CDR3
TRBJ1-6,TRBV3-1/TRBV3-2,once,TRBD1,TGTGCCAGCAGCCAGGGGACAGGGAGTAACAATTCACCCCTCCACTTT,CASSQGTGSNNSPLHF
TRBJ2-3,TRBV5-4,.,TRBD2,TGTGCCAGCAGCAAACCGGGACTAGAAACAGATACGCAGTATTTT,CASSKPGLETDTQYF
TRBJ2-1,TRBV5-4,.,.,TGTGCCAGCAGTGACCCGTACAATGAGCAGTTCTTC,CASSDPYNEQFF
TRBJ1-3,TRBV7-3,.,.,TGTGCCAGCAGCATGGGGTCTGGAAACACCATATATTTT,CASSMGSGNTIYF
TRBJ2-7,TRBV7-2,.,.,TGTGCCAGCAGCCTCCGAGGACAGGGAGGGAACGAGCAGTACTTC,CASSLRGQGGNEQYF
TRBJ1-1,TRBV27,few,.,TGTGCCAGCAGTTTACGGGGGAGCACTGAAGCTTTCTTT,CASSLRGSTEAFF
TRBJ2-2,TRBV30,.,TRBD1,TGTGCCTGGAGGAGGGGGCGCAGCACCGGGGAGCTGTTTTTT,CAWRRGRSTGELFF
TRBJ1-5,TRBV12-3/TRBV12-4,.,.,TGTGCCAGCAGTTTTCCCTGGCAGCCCCAGCATTTT,CASSFPWQPQHF
TRBJ1-1,TRBV5-5,.,TRBD1,TGTGCCAGCAGCAAGGGGGCGCCGGGCACTGAAGCTTTCTTT,CASSKGAPGTEAFF
TRBJ2-3,TRBV13,.,.,TGTGCCAGCAGCTTTAGACAGGAGGGGGATACGCAGTATTTT,CASSFRQEGDTQYF
TRBJ1-1,TRBV6-2/TRBV6-3,.,.,TGTGCCAGCAGTCTCCGACAGCGAGCGAACACTGAAGCTTTCTTT,CASSLRQRANTEAFF
TRBJ1-1,TRBV6-5,.,.,TGTGCCAGCATGAGGGGGGGTTTCTTCGGCACTGAAGCTTTCTTT,CASMRGGFFGTEAFF
TRBJ1-4,TRBV2,.,.,TGTGCCAGCAGTGAACGGACACCCGCAACTAATGAAAAACTGTTTTTT,CASSERTPATNEKLFF
TRBJ2-2,TRBV6-5,.,TRBD1,TGTGCCAGCAGTACACCACAGGGGACCGGGGAGCTGTTTTTT,CASSTPQGTGELFF
TRBJ2-7,TRBV11-3,.,.,TGTGCCAGCAGCTTAAACGGACGGGACGAGCAGTACTTC,CASSLNGRDEQYF
TRBJ2-1,TRBV7-2,.,.,TGTGCCAGCAGCCCGACCGGGACTCCAAATGAGCAGTTCTTC,CASSPTGTPNEQFF
TRBJ1-5,TRBV27,.,.,TGTGCCAGCAGTAACCGCAGGGGAGGGAATCAGCCCCAGCATTTT,CASSNRRGGNQPQHF
TRBJ2-3,TRBV15,once,TRBD1,TGTGCCACCAGGCGAGGGGACAGGCCTTTTAGCACAGATACGCAGTATTTT,CATRRGDRPFSTDTQYF
TRBJ1-5,TRBV19,.,.,TGTGCCAGTACCTTCAACCCCGGGACACTTTTCAATCAGCCCCAGCATTTT,CASTFNPGTLFNQPQHF
TRBJ1-1,TRBV12-3/TRBV12-4,.,.,TGTGCCAGCAGTTTACAACGGAACACTGAAGCTTTCTTT,CASSLQRNTEAFF
TRBJ1-4,TRBV19,.,.,TGTGCCAGTAGTAGCAACGCCGGGACCGAGGGAAAACTGTTTTTT,CASSSNAGTEGKLFF
TRBJ1-1,TRBV27,.,.,TGTGCCAGCAGTTTAGTCCGTATGAACACTGAAGCTTTCTTT,CASSLVRMNTEAFF
TRBJ1-6,TRBV6-2/TRBV6-3,.,.,TGTGCCAGCAGTTACGGGGGTGTTCCACCCCTCCACTTT,CASSYGGVPPLHF
TRBJ1-2,TRBV19,.,.,TGTGCCAGTAGTATTAGACAAACCGGCTACACCTTC,CASSIRQTGYTF
TRBJ1-5,TRBV2,.,.,TGTGCCAGCAGTGGACAGATTAGCAATCAGCCCCAGCATTTT,CASSGQISNQPQHF
TRBJ1-5,TRBV19,.,.,TGTGCCAGTAGTATAGAGGGTTTTGGGCAGCCCCAGCATTTT,CASSIEGFGQPQHF
TRBJ2-5,TRBV20-1,.,.,TGCAGTGCTGAGACGGTTGAGACCCAGTACTTC,CSAETVETQYF
TRBJ2-1,TRBV3-1/TRBV3-2,.,.,TGTGCCAGCAGCCAAGATAAACTTTACAATGAGCAGTTCTTC,CASSQDKLYNEQFF
TRBJ1-2,TRBV4-1,.,.,TGCGCCAGCAGCCCACAGGGCCCAAACCAGGGCTACACCTTC,CASSPQGPNQGYTF
TRBJ2-1,TRBV5-6,.,TRBD1,TGTGCCAGCAGCTTGGACAGGGGGATATACAATGAGCAGTTCTTC,CASSLDRGIYNEQFF
TRBJ1-1,TRBV6-2/TRBV6-3,.,.,TGTGCCAGCAGTCCATTCAACACTGAAGCTTTCTTT,CASSPFNTEAFF
TRBJ2-3,TRBV6-5,.,TRBD1,TGTGCCAGCAGCCAAACAGGGGTAGATACGCAGTATTTT,CASSQTGVDTQYF
TRBJ2-5,TRBV5-4,.,.,TGTGCCAGCAGCTTCCCCTTAGAGACCCAGTACTTC,CASSFPLETQYF
TRBJ1-5,TRBV21-1,.,.,TGTGCCAGCAGCAAAAGAGGGGGCTGGCAGGGGGCGGATCAGCCCCAGCATTTT,CASSKRGGWQGADQPQHF
TRBJ1-2,TRBV28,.,TRBD1,TGTGCCAGCAGCAACGGGGGGGACAGGGGGTACGGCTACACCTTC,CASSNGGDRGYGYTF
TRBJ2-7,TRBV5-6,few,.,TGTGCCAGCAGCCCTAATGGGTTCGGCTACGAGCAGTACTTC,CASSPNGFGYEQYF
TRBJ1-2,TRBV6-5,once,.,TGTGCCAGCAGCCCCGGGTGGGAGGGCTACACCTTC,CASSPGWEGYTF
TRBJ1-1,TRBV5-1,.,TRBD1,TGCGCCAGCAGCTTGGAGGACAGGGGGCAAACTGAAGCTTTCTTT,CASSLEDRGQTEAFF
TRBJ1-2,TRBV6-5,.,.,TGTGCCAGCAGTTATTTCCTCCAGGGAGCCTATGGCTACACCTTC,CASSYFLQGAYGYTF
TRBJ2-5,TRBV12-5,.,TRBD2,TGTGCTAGTGGTTGGTTGGGACGGGGGGAGAGTGAGACCCAGTACTTC,CASGWLGRGESETQYF
TRBJ2-1,TRBV11-2,.,TRBD2,TGTGCCAGCGCACTAGCGGGATCCTACAATGAGCAGTTCTTC,CASALAGSYNEQFF
TRBJ1-2,TRBV7-9,.,.,TGTGCCAGCAGCTTAGGCAGCAGGGGAGGCTATGGCTACACCTTC,CASSLGSRGGYGYTF
TRBJ2-1,TRBV6-5,.,.,TGTGCCAGCAGTACCGGGGCCTACAATGAGCAGTTCTTC,CASSTGAYNEQFF